The sequence of this T cell receptor (beta chain) was determined in a study of shared clonotypes between healthy human individuals. Study as a whole: Three plates were used per donor for CD4 naive, three for CD4 memory, two for CD8 naive and one for CD8 memory.

Concerning this clone itself: Its antigen is still unknown.

Sequencing used immunoSEQ multiplex PCR; TCRdb keeps in-frame clones, though not all of them. The sample lists about 1.4 million clones, roughly 96% seen once, with roughly 1.1% in the top ten. All the donors were Caucasian adults who lived in Nashville, Tennessee. Investigators divided CD4+ cells into CD45RA+ naive and CD45RA-negative memory subsets. The V end was cut by 4 bases, the J end by 0 bases, with 28 bases between. Germline loops: CDR1 MNHNS, CDR2 SASEGT. There are 20 residues in the CDR3. Study-wide points: A reduction in generation probabilities was seen for non-shared clonotypes relative to those shared by all four donors.

Sequenced input: naive CD4+ T cells sorted from blood. As to subset: CD45RA+ positively selected. The TCR sequence derives from a man between 25 and 39 years old in good health. This chain uses TRBV6-1 with TRBJ2-7; tentatively, D is TRBD2 (6 bases). CDR3 DNA sequence: TGTGCCAGCAGTGTCTTCTCCTCGGGACTCACAGCCCATAGCTCCTACGAGCAGTACTTC. Encoded protein: CASSVFSSGLTAHSSYEQYF.